A single sample is the source of the 13 T cell receptor beta chains below, sequenced in a study of T-cell reconstitution after alpha-beta-depleted transplantation in children. Using unique molecular identifiers, the investigators prepared the TCRbeta library. Each CDR3 protein is one row after TCRdb ran MiXCR on the PCR reads. This sample has a few hundred thousand distinct CDR3 sequences, with about a tenth found just once. The material sequenced was PBMCs, taken before TCRalphabeta/CD19-depleted stem cell transplant. The receptor set was obtained from a boy younger than two with acute myeloid leukemia, due to receive a stem cell transplant.

J is TRBJ2-1 and V is TRBV12-3 or TRBV12-4, with 14 bases identical to TRBD2. The CDR3 is made up of 15 amino acids. The junction had 3 bases not matched to a gene; V was cut back by 3 bases and J by 8 bases. CDR3 amino acids: CASSLTSGGAYEQFF. The CDR3 nucleotides are TGTGCCAGCAGTTTGACTAGCGGGGGGGCCTATGAGCAGTTCTTC.

This clonotype has at least ten counts. CDR3 sequence (DNA): TGTGCCAGCAGCTTGGGTACAGGGGTAGGTCAGCCCCAGCATTTT. It yields the protein CASSLGTGVGQPQHF. The V and J genes are TRBV7-6 and TRBJ1-5; TRBD1 matches 7 bases. In germline, CDR1 is SGHVS, CDR2 FNYEAQ. V gave up 3 bases and J gave up 6 bases; unmatched junction bases: 8. CDR3 length equals 15 residues.

This clonotype was observed many times. The chain combines TRBV20-1 with TRBJ1-1; no firm D call. CDR3 length: 11 residues. V was trimmed by 3 bases and J by 10 bases, leaving 12 bases between them. Germline CDR1 reads DFQATT; CDR2 reads SNEGSKA (reference sequence). CDR3 amino acids: CSASFPRRAFF. Written as DNA, the CDR3 is TGCAGTGCTAGTTTTCCCAGGAGAGCTTTCTTT.

This clonotype was found many times. This rearrangement joins TRBV18 to TRBJ2-4; tentatively, D is TRBD1 or TRBD2 (5 bases each). Between the trimmed V and J ends, which lost 2 bases and 3 bases, there was a span of 8 bases. Germline V gene data show CDR1 as KGHSH and CDR2 as LQKENI. This CDR3 spans 14 amino acids. The CDR3 sequence is CASSPGGVKNIQYF. The CDR3 DNA follows: TGTGCCAGCTCACCAGGGGGAGTCAAAAACATTCAGTACTTC.

This clonotype has a count of ten or more. The chain has TRBV7-3 and TRBJ2-5, with D possibly being TRBD2 (6 bases). Trimming took 1 base from V and 4 from J, leaving 22 bases between them. Germline values: CDR1 SGHTA, CDR2 FQGTGA. The CDR3 consists of 18 residues. The CDR3 bases are TGTGCCAGCAGCTTAAAATGGGCGGTGAGGGACTTAGCAGAGACCCAGTACTTC. Translation gives CASSLKWAVRDLAETQYF.

The V and J genes are TRBV4-2 and TRBJ2-7; 9 bases are a match to TRBD1. Germline V gene sequence: CDR1 LGHNA, CDR2 YNFKEQ. V shed 4 bases, J shed 2 bases, and the junction held 6 bases outside the gene matches. There are 15 residues in the CDR3. The CDR3 DNA is TGTGCCAGCAGCCCCGGACAGGGGTTTACCTACGAGCAGTACTTC. Translating it yields CASSPGQGFTYEQYF.

This clonotype was found many times. This sequence joins TRBV4-2 and TRBJ2-7; D is tentatively TRBD1 or TRBD2 (6 bases each). This CDR3 has 17 residues. V gave up 0 bases and J gave up 1 base, with 16 bases separating them. CDR1 and CDR2 (germline): LGHNA, YNFKEQ. The DNA for the CDR3 is TGTGCCAGCAGCCAAGATTGGGGGGCTCTGATATCCTACGAGCAGTACTTC. Its translation is CASSQDWGALISYEQYF.

This clonotype was recorded at least ten times. V and J are TRBV2 and TRBJ2-7; the match to TRBD2 covers 9 bases. The CDR3 is 14 amino acids. After removal of 6 bases from V and 3 bases from J, the junction contained 6 bases not matched to a gene. Germline CDR1 SNHLY, CDR2 FYNNEI. CDR3 sequence (DNA): TGTGCCAGCAGGGTAGCGGGAGACGTCTACGAGCAGTACTTC. Translated, it gives CASRVAGDVYEQYF.

This clonotype was observed many times. The J gene is TRBJ2-7, the V gene TRBV20-1, with D possibly being TRBD2 (6 bases). V dropped 1 base and J dropped 3 bases, with 10 bases sitting between them. Germline loops: CDR1 DFQATT, CDR2 SNEGSKA (reference sequence). The CDR3 loop spans 13 amino acids. For the CDR3, the DNA is TGCAGTGCTAGAGTAGACGGGAGCTACGAGCAGTACTTC. Residues: CSARVDGSYEQYF.

This clonotype was recorded many times. The J gene is TRBJ2-3, the V gene TRBV5-1, with 10 bases that match TRBD2. Germline loops: CDR1 SGHRS, CDR2 YFSETQ. The CDR3 runs to 16 residues. Trimming took 4 bases from V and 1 from J; bases not matched to a gene: 6. The CDR3 reads CASSPGLAFGTDTQYF. The CDR3 bases are TGCGCCAGCAGCCCGGGACTAGCGTTCGGCACAGATACGCAGTATTTT.

The rearrangement links TRBV5-1 to TRBJ2-5; tentatively, D is TRBD2 (7 bases). Looked up from germline, CDR1 is SGHRS and CDR2 is YFSETQ. Trimming left V 4 bases short and J 5 bases short, with 18 bases between. The CDR3 runs to 15 residues. This CDR3 reads CASSPLTGGVETQYF. CDR3 DNA: TGCGCCAGCAGCCCCCTTACGGGGGGCGTCGAGACCCAGTACTTC.

The chain joins TRBV6-1 to TRBJ1-2; D possibly corresponds to TRBD1 (6 bases). Germline V gene sequence: CDR1 MNHNS, CDR2 SASEGT. CDR3 size: 13 residues. Trimming took 6 bases from V and 4 from J, leaving 12 bases between them. CDR3 loop: CASRELQGYGYTF. In nucleotides, the CDR3 is TGTGCCAGCAGGGAATTACAGGGCTATGGCTACACCTTC.

This clonotype was counted ten times or more. The J gene is TRBJ2-7, the V gene TRBV29-1; TRBD2 might be the D (6 bases). Germline CDR1 is SQVTM and CDR2 is ANQGSEA. CDR3 length: 11 residues. V shed 4 bases and J shed 4 bases, with 8 bases lying between them. The DNA for the CDR3 is TGCAGCGTTGTGCGGGGATACGAGCAGTACTTC. This translates into CSVVRGYEQYF.